This T cell receptor (beta chain) emerged from a study of T-cell reconstitution after alpha-beta-depleted transplantation in children. Regarding this clonotype: This may stem from a read error, because a much larger clone lies one nucleotide away.

CDR1 is DFQATT and CDR2 is SNEGSKA in the germline V gene (reference sequence). The CDR3 sequence is 11 residues long. As it was prepared, the TCRbeta library received unique molecular identifiers. One entry per CDR3 protein results from TCRdb running MiXCR on the PCR reads. The sample consists of about 640,000 distinct CDR3 sequences, around 16% of them appearing once. The sequence derives from a human donor who donated a stem cell graft to a child with acute myeloid leukemia. The gene calls are TRBV20-1 and TRBJ1-1; D remains ambiguous. The specimen comprised PBMCs from the stem cell graft donor, sampled from the stem cell graft. This chain's CDR3 is CCAKYNTEAFF. The DNA of the CDR3 is TGCTGTGCTAAATATAACACTGAAGCTTTCTTT.